The clone carrying this TCR beta chain was detected ten times or more. Germline CDR1 SGHVS, CDR2 FQNEAQ. V shed 0 bases and J shed 13 bases, with 15 bases lying between them. The CDR3 spans 14 residues. Time point: newly diagnosed GD, antithyroid drugs for less than 3 months. RNA extracted from PBMCs served as the sequencing template. Patients all came to the study from an endocrinology department in Xi'an, China. Arm-PCR with iRepertoire HTBI primers amplified the CDR3 regions for these TCR beta libraries. TCRdb used MiXCR to reprocess the multiplex PCR reads, holding one entry per CDR3 protein. In the table there are approximately 310,000 distinct CDR3 sequences, over 15% of which are singletons. The sample comes from a study of regulatory T cells in long-lasting Graves disease.

The receptor comes from a female donor with Graves disease. The V call is TRBV7-8, the J call TRBJ1-4, with D maybe TRBD1 (6 bases). The sample here was peripheral blood mononuclear cells (PBMCs), taken at new diagnosis, from a patient treated with antithyroid drugs. CDR3 protein: CASSLARQAVGLFF. For the CDR3, the DNA is TGTGCCAGCAGCTTAGCGAGACAGGCGGTGGGACTGTTTTTT.